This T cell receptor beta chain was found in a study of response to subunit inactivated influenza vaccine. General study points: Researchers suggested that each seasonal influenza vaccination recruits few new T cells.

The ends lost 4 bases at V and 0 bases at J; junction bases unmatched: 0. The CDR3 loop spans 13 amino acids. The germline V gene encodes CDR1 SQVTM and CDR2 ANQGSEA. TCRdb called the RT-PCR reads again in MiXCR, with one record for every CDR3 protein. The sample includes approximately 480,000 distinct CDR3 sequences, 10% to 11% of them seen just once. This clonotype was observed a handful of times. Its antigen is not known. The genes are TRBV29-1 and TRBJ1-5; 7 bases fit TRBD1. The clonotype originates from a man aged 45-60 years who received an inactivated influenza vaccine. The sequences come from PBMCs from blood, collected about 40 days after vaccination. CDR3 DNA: TGCAGCGTTGCAGGGGGTAGCAATCAGCCCCAGCATTTT. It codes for CSVAGGSNQPQHF.